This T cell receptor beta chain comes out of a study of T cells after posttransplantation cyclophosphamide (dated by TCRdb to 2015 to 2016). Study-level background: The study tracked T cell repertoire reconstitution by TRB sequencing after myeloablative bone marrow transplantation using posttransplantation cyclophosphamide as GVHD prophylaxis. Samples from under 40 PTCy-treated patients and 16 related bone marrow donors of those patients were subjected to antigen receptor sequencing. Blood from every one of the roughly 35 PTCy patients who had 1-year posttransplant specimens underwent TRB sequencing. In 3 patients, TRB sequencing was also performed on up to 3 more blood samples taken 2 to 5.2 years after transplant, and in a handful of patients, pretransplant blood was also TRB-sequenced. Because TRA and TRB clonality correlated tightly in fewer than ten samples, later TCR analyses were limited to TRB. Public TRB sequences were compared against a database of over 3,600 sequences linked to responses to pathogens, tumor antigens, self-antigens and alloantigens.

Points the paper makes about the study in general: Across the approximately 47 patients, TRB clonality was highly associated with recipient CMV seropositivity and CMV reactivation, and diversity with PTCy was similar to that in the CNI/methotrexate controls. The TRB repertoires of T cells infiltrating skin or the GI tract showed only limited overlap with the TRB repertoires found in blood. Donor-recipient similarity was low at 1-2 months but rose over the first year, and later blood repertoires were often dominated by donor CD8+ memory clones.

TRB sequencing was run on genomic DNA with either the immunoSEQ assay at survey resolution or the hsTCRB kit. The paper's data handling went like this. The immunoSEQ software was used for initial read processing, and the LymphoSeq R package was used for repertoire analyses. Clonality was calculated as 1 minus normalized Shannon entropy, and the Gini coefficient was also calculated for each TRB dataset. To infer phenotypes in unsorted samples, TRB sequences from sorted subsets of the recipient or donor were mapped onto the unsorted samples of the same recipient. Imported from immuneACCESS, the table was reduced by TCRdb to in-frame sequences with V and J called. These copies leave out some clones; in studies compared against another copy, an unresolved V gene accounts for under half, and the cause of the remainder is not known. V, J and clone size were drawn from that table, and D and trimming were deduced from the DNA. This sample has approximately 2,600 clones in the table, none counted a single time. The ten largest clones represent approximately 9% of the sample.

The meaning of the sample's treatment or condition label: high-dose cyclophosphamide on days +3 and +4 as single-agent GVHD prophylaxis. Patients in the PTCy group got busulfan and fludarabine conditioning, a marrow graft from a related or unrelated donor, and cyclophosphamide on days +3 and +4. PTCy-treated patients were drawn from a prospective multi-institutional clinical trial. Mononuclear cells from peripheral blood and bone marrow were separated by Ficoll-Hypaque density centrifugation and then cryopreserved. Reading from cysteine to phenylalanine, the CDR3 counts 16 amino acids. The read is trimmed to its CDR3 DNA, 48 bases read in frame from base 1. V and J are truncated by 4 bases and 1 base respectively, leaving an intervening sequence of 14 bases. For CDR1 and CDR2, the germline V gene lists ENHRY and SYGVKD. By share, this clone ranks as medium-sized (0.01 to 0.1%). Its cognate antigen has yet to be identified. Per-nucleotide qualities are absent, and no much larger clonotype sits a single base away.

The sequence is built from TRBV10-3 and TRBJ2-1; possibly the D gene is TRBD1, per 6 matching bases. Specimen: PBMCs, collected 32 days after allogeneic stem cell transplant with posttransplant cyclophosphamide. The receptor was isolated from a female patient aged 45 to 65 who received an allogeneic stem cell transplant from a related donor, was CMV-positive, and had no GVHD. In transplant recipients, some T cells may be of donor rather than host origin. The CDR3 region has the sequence CAISASQGESYNEQFF. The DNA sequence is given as TGTGCCATCAGTGCCTCACAGGGAGAATCCTACAATGAGCAGTTCTTC.